Each of the 15 T cell receptor beta chains below was sequenced from the same sample in a study of low-dose radiotherapy and immunotherapy resistance in tumors. The time point denotes: after trial treatment. Treatment given: LDRT plus nivolumab, ipilimumab, low-dose cyclophosphamide and aspirin (RACIN trial). TRAV- and TRBV-specific primers were used for first-strand cDNA, which covered alpha and beta chains. TCR amplification used 20 PCR cycles, a constant-region primer and a V-primer adapter. One entry per CDR3 protein results from TCRdb running MiXCR on the reads. The sample gives about 100,000 distinct CDR3 sequences, around 20% of which show up once; roughly 4.3% is in the top ten. The material sequenced was PBMCs, taken after low-dose radiotherapy plus immunotherapy. Receptor source: a male donor with prostate cancer.

This clonotype was recorded a few times. V usage is TRBV14 and J usage is TRBJ1-2; D uncertain. V lost 0 bases and J lost 4, with 6 bases in between. The CDR3 has 13 residues. Germline V gene lookup returns CDR1 SGHDN and CDR2 FVKESK. The CDR3 coding sequence is TGTGCCAGCAGCCAAGATCAAGTCTATGGCTACACCTTC. It codes for CASSQDQVYGYTF.

This clonotype has a count of ten or more. The chain is built from TRBV7-2 and TRBJ2-4, with TRBD1 as a possible D gene (6 bases). V lost 2 bases and J 0 bases, leaving 17 bases between the germline ends. The CDR3 consists of 18 residues. From germline, CDR1 is SGHTA and CDR2 FQGNSA. CDR3 in amino acids: CASSLISPRDKAKNIQYF. The CDR3 region has the DNA TGTGCCAGCAGCTTAATCTCACCTAGGGACAAAGCCAAAAACATTCAGTACTTC.

This clonotype was recorded many times. The rearrangement uses TRBV12-3 or TRBV12-4 and TRBJ2-1; D uncertain. V was clipped by 6 bases and J by 3 bases, with 9 bases between them. The CDR3 is 13 residues long. The DNA for the CDR3 is TGTGCCAGCAGGATGACACTCTACAATGAGCAGTTCTTC. As protein: CASRMTLYNEQFF.

At least ten counts were recorded for this clonotype. The rearrangement links TRBV29-1 to TRBJ2-1; D remains unclear. The length of the CDR3 is 13 residues. Germline CDR1 reads SQVTM; CDR2 reads ANQGSEA. Trimming stripped 3 bases from V and 6 bases from J, with 12 bases between. In DNA form, the CDR3 reads TGCAGCGTTGAGGTTATGGCCAGCAATGAGCAGTTCTTC. Protein product: CSVEVMASNEQFF.

In its sample, this clonotype was seen once. This chain links TRBV28 with TRBJ1-5, with 7 nucleotides matching TRBD1. V was pared by 5 bases and J by 4 bases, with 8 bases of the junction left unmatched. This CDR3 contains 15 residues. Looked up from germline, CDR1 is MDHEN and CDR2 is SYDVKM. The CDR3: CASSITGARNQPQHF. The CDR3 bases are TGTGCCAGCAGTATTACAGGGGCGAGGAATCAGCCCCAGCATTTT.

In its sample, this clonotype was seen many times. The chain has TRBV7-2 and TRBJ2-3; 7 bases line up with TRBD1. The CDR3 spans 13 residues. Germline CDR1 SGHTA, CDR2 FQGNSA. The V and J ends lost 5 bases and 9 bases, in that order; junction bases with no gene match: 8. CDR3 nucleotide sequence: TGTGCCAGCAGCGCCCGCCGACAGGGCACGCAGTATTTT. This translates into CASSARRQGTQYF.

This clonotype has ten or more counts. The V gene is TRBV5-1, the J gene TRBJ2-1, with a tentative D call TRBD2 (5 bases). V was clipped by 1 base and J by 5 bases, with 7 bases between them. There are 13 residues in the CDR3. Germline CDR1 SGHRS, CDR2 YFSETQ. Here the CDR3 DNA reads TGCGCCAGCAGCTTGTCCGGGGACAATGAGCAGTTCTTC. Translating it yields CASSLSGDNEQFF.

The chain combines TRBV12-3 or TRBV12-4 with TRBJ2-5, with a weak D call TRBD2 (5 bases). This CDR3 is built from 14 residues. Trimming cost V 6 bases and J 0 bases, with 11 bases left between them. CDR3 DNA: TGTGCCAGCAGCCCGGGATTGTACCAAGAGACCCAGTACTTC. This translates into CASSPGLYQETQYF.

This clonotype has ten or more counts. The V gene is TRBV20-1, the J gene TRBJ2-3, with a tentative D call TRBD1 (5 bases). This CDR3 region has 13 residues. Between the trimmed V and J ends, which lost 1 base and 5 bases, there was a span of 10 bases. Germline CDR1 and CDR2: DFQATT and SNEGSKA (reference sequence). CDR3 DNA: TGCAGTGCTAGAGGAAAAGGGGTAGATACGCAGTATTTT. Translated, it gives CSARGKGVDTQYF.

The table lists this clonotype with many counts. V and J are TRBV27 and TRBJ1-1; D may be TRBD1 (6 bases). This CDR3 spans 16 amino acids. Germline V gene sequence: CDR1 MNHEY, CDR2 SMNVEV (reference sequence). V shed 6 bases and J shed 3 bases, with 20 bases lying between them. The CDR3 spells CASSRKGVGAYTEAFF. In DNA form, the CDR3 reads TGTGCCAGCAGCCGAAAGGGGGTTGGGGCGTACACTGAAGCTTTCTTT.

This chain connects TRBV12-3 or TRBV12-4 to TRBJ2-3, with D possibly called TRBD1 or TRBD2 (5 bases each). The V gene lost 5 bases and the J gene lost 1 base, with 16 bases spanning the gap. CDR3 size: 16 residues. CDR3 protein: CASSPPGTDRTDTQYF. The CDR3 DNA follows: TGTGCCAGCAGTCCACCCGGGACGGACCGCACAGATACGCAGTATTTT.

This clonotype was observed many times. The chain recombines TRBV19 with TRBJ1-6; D possibly corresponds to TRBD1 (5 bases). CDR1 and CDR2 from the germline V gene are LNHDA and SQIVND (reference sequence). The germline V and J ends were trimmed by 5 bases and 10 bases, with 18 bases remaining between them. The CDR3 totals 15 residues. CDR3 sequence (DNA): TGTGCCAGTAGTCCCCCGGGGGGATCGAGATCACCCCTCCACTTT. Protein sequence: CASSPPGGSRSPLHF.

The chain recombines TRBV7-2 with TRBJ2-1; TRBD2 matches 12 bases. Near its end, the DNA agrees better with TRBJ2-7, so the J call may be wrong. This CDR3 has 16 amino acids. CDR1 SGHTA and CDR2 FQGNSA come from the germline V gene. For the CDR3, the DNA is TGTGCCAGCAGCTTAGAGGCTAGCGGGAGGGGCTACGAGCAGTACTTC. Its translation is CASSLEASGRGYEQYF.

This clonotype showed up just a few times. This chain joins TRBV4-1 and TRBJ1-4; no clear D gene. Trimming shortened V by 0 bases and J by 0 bases, and 11 bases separated the two germline ends. The germline gives CDR1 MGHRA, CDR2 YSYEKL. CDR3 length: 17 residues. The DNA of the CDR3 is TGCGCCAGCAGCCAAGAGACGATGGACTCAACTAATGAAAAACTGTTTTTT. Translation gives CASSQETMDSTNEKLFF.

This clonotype was found many times. J is TRBJ1-2 and V is TRBV18; TRBD1 aligns across 8 bases. Germline CDR1 and CDR2: KGHSH and LQKENI. J lost 2 bases, V lost 3 bases, and 5 bases had no gene match. This CDR3 is 15 amino acids long. The CDR3, as DNA: TGTGCCAGCTCACCTACGACAGGGGAGAACTATGGCTACACCTTC. Translated: CASSPTTGENYGYTF.